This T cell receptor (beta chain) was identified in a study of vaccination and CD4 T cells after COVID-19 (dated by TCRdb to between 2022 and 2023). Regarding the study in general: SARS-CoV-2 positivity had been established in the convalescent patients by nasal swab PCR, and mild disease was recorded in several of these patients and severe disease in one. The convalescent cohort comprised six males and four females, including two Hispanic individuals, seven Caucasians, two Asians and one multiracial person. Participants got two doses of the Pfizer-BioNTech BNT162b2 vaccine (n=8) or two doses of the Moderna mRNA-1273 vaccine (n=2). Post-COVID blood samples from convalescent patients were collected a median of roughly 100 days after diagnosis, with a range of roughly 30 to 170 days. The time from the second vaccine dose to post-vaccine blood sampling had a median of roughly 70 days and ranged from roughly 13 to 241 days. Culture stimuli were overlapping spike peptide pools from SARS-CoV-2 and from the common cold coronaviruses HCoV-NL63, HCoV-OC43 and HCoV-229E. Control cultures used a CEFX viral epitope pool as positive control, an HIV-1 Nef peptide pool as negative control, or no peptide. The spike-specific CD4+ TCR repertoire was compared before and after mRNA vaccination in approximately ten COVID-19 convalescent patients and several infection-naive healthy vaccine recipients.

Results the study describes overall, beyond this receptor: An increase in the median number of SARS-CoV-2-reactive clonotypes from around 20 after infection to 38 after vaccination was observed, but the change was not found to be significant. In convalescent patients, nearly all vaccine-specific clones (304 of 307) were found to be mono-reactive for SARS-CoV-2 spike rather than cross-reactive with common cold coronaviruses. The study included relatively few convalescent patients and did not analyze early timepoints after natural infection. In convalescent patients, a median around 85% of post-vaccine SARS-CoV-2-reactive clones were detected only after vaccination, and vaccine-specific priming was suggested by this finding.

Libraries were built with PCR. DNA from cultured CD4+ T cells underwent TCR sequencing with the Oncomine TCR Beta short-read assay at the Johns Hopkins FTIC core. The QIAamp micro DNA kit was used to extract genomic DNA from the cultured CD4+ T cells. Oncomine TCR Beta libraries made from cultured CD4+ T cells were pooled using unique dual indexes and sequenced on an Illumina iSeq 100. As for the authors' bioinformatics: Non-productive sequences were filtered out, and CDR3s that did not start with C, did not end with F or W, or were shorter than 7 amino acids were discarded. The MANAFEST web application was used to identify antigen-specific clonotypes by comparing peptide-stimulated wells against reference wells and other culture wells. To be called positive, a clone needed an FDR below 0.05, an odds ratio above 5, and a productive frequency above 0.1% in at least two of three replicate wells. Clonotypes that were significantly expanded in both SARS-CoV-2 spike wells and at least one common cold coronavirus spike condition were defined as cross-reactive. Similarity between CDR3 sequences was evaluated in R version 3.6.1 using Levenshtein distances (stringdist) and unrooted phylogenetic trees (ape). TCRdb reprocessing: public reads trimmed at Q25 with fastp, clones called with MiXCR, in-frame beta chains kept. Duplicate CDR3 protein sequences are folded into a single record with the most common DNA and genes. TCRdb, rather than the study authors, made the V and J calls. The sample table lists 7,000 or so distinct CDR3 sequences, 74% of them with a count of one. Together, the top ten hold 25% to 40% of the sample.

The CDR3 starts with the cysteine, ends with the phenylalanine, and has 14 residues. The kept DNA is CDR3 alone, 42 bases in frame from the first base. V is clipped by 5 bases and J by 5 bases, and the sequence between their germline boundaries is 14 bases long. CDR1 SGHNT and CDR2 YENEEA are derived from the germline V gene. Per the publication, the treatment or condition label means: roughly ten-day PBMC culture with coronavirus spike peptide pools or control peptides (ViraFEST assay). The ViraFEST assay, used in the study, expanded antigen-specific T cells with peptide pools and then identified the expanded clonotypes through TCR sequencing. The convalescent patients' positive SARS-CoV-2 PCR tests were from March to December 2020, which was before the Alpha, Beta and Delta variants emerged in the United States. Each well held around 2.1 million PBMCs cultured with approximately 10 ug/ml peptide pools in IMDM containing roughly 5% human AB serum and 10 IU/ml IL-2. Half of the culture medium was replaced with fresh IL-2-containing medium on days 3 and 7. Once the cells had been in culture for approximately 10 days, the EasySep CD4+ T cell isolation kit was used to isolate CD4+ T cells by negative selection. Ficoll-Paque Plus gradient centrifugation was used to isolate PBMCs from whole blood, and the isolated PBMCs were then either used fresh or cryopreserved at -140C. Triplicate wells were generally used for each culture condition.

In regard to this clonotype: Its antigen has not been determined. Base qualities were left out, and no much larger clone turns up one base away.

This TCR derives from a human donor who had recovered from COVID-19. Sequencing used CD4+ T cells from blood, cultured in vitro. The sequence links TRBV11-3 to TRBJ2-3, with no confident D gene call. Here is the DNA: TGTGCCAGCAGCCTCACAGAAGTAAGAGATACGCAGTATTTT. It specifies CASSLTEVRDTQYF.